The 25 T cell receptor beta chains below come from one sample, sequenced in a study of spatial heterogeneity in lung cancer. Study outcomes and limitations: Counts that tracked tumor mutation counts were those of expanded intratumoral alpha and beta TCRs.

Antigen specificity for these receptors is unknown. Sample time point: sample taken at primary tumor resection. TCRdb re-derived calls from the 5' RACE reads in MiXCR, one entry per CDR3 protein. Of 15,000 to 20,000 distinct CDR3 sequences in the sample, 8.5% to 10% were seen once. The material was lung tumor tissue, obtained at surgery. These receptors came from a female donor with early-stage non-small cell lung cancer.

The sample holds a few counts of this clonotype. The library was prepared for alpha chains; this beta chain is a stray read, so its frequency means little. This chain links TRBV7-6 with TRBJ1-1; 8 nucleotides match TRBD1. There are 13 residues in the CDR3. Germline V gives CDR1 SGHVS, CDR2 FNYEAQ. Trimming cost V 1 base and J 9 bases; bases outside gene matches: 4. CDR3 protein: CASSLGQGAKAFF. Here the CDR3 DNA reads TGTGCCAGCAGCTTAGGGCAGGGGGCAAAAGCTTTCTTT.

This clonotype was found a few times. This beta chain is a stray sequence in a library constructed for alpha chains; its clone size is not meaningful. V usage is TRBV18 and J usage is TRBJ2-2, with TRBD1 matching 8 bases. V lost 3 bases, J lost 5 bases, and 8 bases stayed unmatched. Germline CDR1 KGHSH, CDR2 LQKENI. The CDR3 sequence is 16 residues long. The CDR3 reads CASSPLRNRGTGELFF. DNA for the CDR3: TGTGCCAGCTCACCGCTTAGGAACAGGGGGACCGGGGAGCTGTTTTTT.

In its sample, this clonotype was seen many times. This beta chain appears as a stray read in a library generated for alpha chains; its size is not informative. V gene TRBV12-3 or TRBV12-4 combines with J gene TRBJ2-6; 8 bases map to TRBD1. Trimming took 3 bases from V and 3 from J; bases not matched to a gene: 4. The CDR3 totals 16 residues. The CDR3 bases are TGTGCCAGCAGTTTGTGGACAGGGAGTGGGGCCAACGTCCTGACTTTC. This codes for CASSLWTGSGANVLTF.

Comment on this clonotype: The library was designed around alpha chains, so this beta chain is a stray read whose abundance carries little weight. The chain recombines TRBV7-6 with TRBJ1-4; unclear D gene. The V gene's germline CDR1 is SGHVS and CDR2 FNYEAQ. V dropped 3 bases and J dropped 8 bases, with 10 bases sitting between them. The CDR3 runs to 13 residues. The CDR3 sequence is CASSFRETEKLFF. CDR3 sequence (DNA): TGTGCCAGCAGCTTCCGTGAGACAGAAAAACTGTTTTTT.

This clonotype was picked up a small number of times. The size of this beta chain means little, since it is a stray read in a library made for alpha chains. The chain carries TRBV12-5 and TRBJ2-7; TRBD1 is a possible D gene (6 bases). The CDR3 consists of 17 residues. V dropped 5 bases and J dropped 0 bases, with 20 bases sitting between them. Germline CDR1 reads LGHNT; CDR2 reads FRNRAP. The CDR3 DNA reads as TGTGCTAGTGGTCCACCGCCGACAGGTCCGAGCTCCTACGAGCAGTACTTC. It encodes CASGPPPTGPSSYEQYF.

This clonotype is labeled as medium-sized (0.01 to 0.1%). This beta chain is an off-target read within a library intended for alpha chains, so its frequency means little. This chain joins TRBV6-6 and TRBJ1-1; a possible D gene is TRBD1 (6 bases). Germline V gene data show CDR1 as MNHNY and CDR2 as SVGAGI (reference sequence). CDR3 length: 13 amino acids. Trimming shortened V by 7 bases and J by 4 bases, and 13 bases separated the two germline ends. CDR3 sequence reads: CASTWEGGTEAFF. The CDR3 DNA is TGTGCCAGCACTTGGGAGGGGGGCACTGAAGCTTTCTTT.

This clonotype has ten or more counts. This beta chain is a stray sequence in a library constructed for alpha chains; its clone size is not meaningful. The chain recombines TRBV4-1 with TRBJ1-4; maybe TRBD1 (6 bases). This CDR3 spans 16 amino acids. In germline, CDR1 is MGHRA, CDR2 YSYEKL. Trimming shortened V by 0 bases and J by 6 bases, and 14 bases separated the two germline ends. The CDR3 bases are TGCGCCAGCAGCCAAGAAGGGGGAAGAGGGTATGAAAAACTGTTTTTT. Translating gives CASSQEGGRGYEKLFF.

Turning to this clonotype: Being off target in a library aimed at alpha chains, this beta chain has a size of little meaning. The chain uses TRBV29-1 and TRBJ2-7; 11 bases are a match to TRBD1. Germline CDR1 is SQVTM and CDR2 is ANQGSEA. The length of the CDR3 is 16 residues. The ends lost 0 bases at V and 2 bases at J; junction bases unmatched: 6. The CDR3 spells CSVEDGTGGDPYEQYF. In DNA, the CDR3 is TGCAGCGTTGAAGACGGGACAGGGGGTGACCCCTACGAGCAGTACTTC.

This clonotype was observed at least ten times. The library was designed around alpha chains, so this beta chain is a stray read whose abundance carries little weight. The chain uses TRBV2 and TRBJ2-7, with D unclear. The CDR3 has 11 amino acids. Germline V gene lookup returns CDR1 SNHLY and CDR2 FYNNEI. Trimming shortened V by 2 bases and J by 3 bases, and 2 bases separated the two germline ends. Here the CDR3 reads CASSEYYEQYF. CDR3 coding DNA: TGTGCCAGCAGTGAATACTACGAGCAGTACTTC.

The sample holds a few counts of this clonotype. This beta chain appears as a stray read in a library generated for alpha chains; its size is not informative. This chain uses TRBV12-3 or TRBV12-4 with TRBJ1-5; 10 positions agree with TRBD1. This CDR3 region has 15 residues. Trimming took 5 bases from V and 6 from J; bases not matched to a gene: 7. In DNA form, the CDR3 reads TGTGCCAGCAGTACGACAGGGGGCAGGGGTCAGCCCCAGCATTTT. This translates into CASSTTGGRGQPQHF.

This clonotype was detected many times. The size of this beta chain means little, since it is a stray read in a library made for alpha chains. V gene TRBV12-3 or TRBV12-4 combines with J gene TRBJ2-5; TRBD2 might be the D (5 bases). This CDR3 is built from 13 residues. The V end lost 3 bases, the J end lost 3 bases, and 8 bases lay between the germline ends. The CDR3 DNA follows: TGTGCCAGCAGTTTTGGGAGCAAAGAGACCCAGTACTTC. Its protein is CASSFGSKETQYF.

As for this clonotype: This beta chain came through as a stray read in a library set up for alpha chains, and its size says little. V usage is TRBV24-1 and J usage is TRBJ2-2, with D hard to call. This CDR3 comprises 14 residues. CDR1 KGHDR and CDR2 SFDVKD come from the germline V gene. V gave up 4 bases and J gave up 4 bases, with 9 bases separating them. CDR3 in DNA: TGTGCCACCAGTGAGACCAGCCCCACCGGGGAGCTGTTTTTT. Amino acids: CATSETSPTGELFF.

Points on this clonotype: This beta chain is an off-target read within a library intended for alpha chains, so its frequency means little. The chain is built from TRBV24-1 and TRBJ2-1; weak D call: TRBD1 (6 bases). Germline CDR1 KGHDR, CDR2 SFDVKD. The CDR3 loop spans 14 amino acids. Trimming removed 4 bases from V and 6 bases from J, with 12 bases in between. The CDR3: CATSEVGQFNEQFF. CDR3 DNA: TGTGCCACCAGTGAGGTCGGACAGTTCAATGAGCAGTTCTTC.

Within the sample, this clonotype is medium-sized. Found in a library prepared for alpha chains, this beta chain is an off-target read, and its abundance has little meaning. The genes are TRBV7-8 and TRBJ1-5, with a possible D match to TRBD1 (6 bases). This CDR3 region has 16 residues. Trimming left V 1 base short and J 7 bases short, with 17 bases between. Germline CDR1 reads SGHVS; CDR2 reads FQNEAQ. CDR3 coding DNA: TGTGCCAGCAGCTTAGGAGGTGGCAGGGGAAACCAGCCCCAGCATTTT. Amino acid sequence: CASSLGGGRGNQPQHF.

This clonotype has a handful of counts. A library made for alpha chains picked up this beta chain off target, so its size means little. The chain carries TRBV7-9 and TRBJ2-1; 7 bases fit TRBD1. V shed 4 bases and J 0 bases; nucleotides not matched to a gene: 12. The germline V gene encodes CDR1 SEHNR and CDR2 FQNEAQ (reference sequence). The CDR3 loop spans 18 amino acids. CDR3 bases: TGTGCCAGCAGCTCAGGGCTAGGGGGCCGAAGCTCCTACAATGAGCAGTTCTTC. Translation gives CASSSGLGGRSSYNEQFF.

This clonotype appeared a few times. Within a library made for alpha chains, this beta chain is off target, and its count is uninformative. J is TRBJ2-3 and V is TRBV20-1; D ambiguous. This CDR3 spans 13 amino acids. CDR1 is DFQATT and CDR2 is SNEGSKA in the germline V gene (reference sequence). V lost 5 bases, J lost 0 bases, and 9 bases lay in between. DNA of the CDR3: TGCAGTGCTCTTTTCTCTAGCACAGATACGCAGTATTTT. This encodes CSALFSSTDTQYF.

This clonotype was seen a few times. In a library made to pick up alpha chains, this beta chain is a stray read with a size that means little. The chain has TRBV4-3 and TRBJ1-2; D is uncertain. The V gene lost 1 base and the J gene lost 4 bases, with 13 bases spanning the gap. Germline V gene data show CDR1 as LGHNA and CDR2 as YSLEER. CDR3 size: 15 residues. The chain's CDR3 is CASSQATAVGYGYTF. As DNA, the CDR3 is TGCGCCAGCAGCCAAGCAACGGCGGTCGGCTATGGCTACACCTTC.

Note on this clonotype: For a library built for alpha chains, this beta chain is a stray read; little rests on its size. The CDR3 nucleotides are TGTGCCATCAGTCCCCGGTCCGGCCAAGAGACCCAGTACTTC. The encoded protein is CAISPRSGQETQYF. This chain links TRBV10-3 with TRBJ2-5; D not certain. The V gene's germline CDR1 is ENHRY and CDR2 SYGVKD. The V and J ends lost 5 bases and 1 base respectively, with 11 bases between them. The CDR3 contains 14 residues.

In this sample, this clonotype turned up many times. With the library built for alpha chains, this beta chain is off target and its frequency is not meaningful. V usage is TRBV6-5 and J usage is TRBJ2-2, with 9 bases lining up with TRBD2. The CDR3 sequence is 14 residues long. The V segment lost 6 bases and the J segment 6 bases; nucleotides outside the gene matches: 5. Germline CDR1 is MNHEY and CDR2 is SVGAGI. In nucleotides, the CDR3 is TGTGCCAGCAGGGCGACTAGCGGCGCCGGGGAGCTGTTTTTT. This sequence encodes CASRATSGAGELFF.

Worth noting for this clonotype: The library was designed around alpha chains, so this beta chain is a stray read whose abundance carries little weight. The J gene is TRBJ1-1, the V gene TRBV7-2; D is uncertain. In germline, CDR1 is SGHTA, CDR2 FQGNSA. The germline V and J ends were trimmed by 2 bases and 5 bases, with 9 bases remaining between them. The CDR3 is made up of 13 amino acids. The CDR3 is CASSLPERTEAFF. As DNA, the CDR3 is TGTGCCAGCAGCTTACCTGAACGGACTGAAGCTTTCTTT.

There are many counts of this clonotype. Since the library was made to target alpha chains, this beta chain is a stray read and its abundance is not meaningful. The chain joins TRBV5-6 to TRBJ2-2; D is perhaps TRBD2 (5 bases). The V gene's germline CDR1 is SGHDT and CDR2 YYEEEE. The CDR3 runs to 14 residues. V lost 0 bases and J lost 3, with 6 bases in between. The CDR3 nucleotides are TGTGCCAGCAGCTTGGGGGAGTACACCGGGGAGCTGTTTTTT. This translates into CASSLGEYTGELFF.

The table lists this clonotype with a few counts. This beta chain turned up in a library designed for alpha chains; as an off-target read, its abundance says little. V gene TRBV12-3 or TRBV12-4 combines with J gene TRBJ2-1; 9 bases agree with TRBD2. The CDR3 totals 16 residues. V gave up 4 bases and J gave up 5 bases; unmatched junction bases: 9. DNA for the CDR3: TGTGCCAGCAGTTCCTCAGCGGGCGGGGGGGACAATGAGCAGTTCTTC. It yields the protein CASSSSAGGGDNEQFF.

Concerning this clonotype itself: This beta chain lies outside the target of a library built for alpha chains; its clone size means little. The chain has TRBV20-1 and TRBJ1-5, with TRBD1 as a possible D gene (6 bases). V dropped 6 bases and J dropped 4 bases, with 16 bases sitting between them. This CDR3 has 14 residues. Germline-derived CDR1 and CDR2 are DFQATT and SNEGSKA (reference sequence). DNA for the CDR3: TGCAGTGCCCCTGTGGACAGCCTAAATCAGCCCCAGCATTTT. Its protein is CSAPVDSLNQPQHF.

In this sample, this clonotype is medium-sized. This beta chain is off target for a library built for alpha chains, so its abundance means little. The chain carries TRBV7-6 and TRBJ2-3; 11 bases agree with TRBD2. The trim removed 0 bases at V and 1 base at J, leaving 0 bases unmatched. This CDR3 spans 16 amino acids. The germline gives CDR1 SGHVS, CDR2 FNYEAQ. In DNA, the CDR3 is TGTGCCAGCAGCTTAGCGACTAGCGGGGGCACAGATACGCAGTATTTT. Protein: CASSLATSGGTDTQYF.

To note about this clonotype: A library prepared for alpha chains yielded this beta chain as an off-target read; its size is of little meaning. The chain's CDR3 is CASSQTGTRKETQYF. In nucleotides, the CDR3 is TGTGCCAGCAGCCAAACCGGGACTAGGAAGGAGACCCAGTACTTC. V usage is TRBV3-1 and J usage is TRBJ2-5, with TRBD2 matching over 8 bases. Losses at the gene ends were 2 bases for V and 5 bases for J; bases not matched to a gene: 7. This CDR3 has 15 amino acids. The V gene's germline CDR1 is LGHDT and CDR2 YNNKEL (reference sequence).